The 29 T cell receptor beta chains listed next were all sequenced from one sample in a study of cytotoxic CD8 clonotypes in ibrutinib-treated CLL. TCRdb's table, derived via immunoSEQ multiplex PCR, lists solely in-frame clones and lacks some. The sample holds about 200,000 clones; roughly 65% are singletons and the top ten take approximately 6.3%. The sample was PBMCs, taken after 12 months of ibrutinib treatment. The receptors come from a human donor with chronic lymphocytic leukemia.

This clone has only one observation. This chain connects TRBV30 to TRBJ2-5; 10 bases agree with TRBD2. Germline CDR1 reads GTSNPN; CDR2 reads SVGIG (reference sequence). The CDR3 is 15 residues long. After removal of 0 bases from V and 4 bases from J, the junction contained 5 bases not matched to a gene. As DNA, the CDR3 is TGTGCCTGGAGTGTACTCGGGACTAGCGTAGAGACCCAGTACTTC. Amino acid sequence: CAWSVLGTSVETQYF.

The gene calls are TRBV5-1 and TRBJ1-2; D is perhaps TRBD1 (6 bases). The CDR3 extends over 15 amino acids. V was shortened by 5 bases and J by 3 bases, with 17 bases between the two germline ends. CDR1 is SGHRS and CDR2 is YFSETQ in the germline V gene. The CDR3 is CASSFTGLADYGYTF. CDR3 nucleotides: TGCGCCAGCAGTTTCACAGGGTTGGCGGACTATGGCTACACCTTC.

The CDR3 DNA reads as TGTGCCAGTAGTAGGGGGCAAAGTTCAGATACGCAGTATTTT. Its protein product is CASSRGQSSDTQYF. The V and J genes are TRBV19 and TRBJ2-3; tentative D call: TRBD1 (6 bases). V was shortened by 4 bases and J by 4 bases, with 12 bases between the two germline ends. The CDR3 is 14 amino acids. Germline lookup yields CDR1 LNHDA and CDR2 SQIVND (reference sequence).

This rearrangement joins TRBV5-4 to TRBJ2-1, with TRBD2 identical over 14 bases. The length of the CDR3 is 18 residues. The trim removed 1 base at V and 6 bases at J, leaving 9 bases unmatched. From germline, CDR1 is SGHNT and CDR2 YYREEE (reference sequence). CDR3 in DNA: TGTGCCAGCAGCTTGCGCCGAACGACTAGCGGGGGGGCCAATGAGCAGTTCTTC. This codes for CASSLRRTTSGGANEQFF.

V usage is TRBV19 and J usage is TRBJ1-1; D ambiguous. V lost 5 bases, J lost 11 bases, and 15 bases lay in between. CDR1 is LNHDA, CDR2 SQIVND, per germline (reference sequence). The CDR3 spans 12 residues. CDR3 sequence: CASSSRALYAFF. The CDR3 bases are TGTGCCAGTAGTTCAAGGGCGCTGTACGCTTTCTTT.

The chain couples TRBV7-8 to TRBJ2-7, with D unresolved. This CDR3 region has 12 residues. The germline V and J ends were trimmed by 2 bases and 3 bases, with 5 bases remaining between them. Germline-derived CDR1 and CDR2 are SGHVS and FQNEAQ. The CDR3 protein is CASSLYSYEQYF. The CDR3 bases are TGTGCCAGCAGCTTATACAGCTACGAGCAGTACTTC.

The V and J genes are TRBV30 and TRBJ2-7, with D unclear. Germline assignment: CDR1 GTSNPN and CDR2 SVGIG (reference sequence). V lost 3 bases and J lost 4, with 7 bases in between. This CDR3 region has 11 residues. This CDR3 reads CAWSGTYEQYF. In DNA form, the CDR3 reads TGTGCCTGGAGCGGAACGTACGAGCAGTACTTC. Drawing the rest from reference TRBV30 and TRBJ2-7, the complete variable domain is SQTIHQWPATLVQPVGSPLSLECTVEGTSNPNLYWYRQAAGRGLQLLFYSVGIGQISSEVPQNLSASRPQDRQFILSSKKLLLSDSGFYLCAWSGTYEQYFGPGTRLTVT.

The V and J genes are TRBV28 and TRBJ1-1, with 7 nucleotides matching TRBD1. The CDR3 is 14 amino acids. Germline CDR1 is MDHEN and CDR2 is SYDVKM. The V gene end was trimmed by 5 bases and the J gene end by 1 base; junction bases not matched to a gene: 4. The CDR3 sequence is CASSPPGGNTEAFF. CDR3 in DNA: TGTGCCAGCAGTCCACCAGGGGGGAACACTGAAGCTTTCTTT.

The chain combines TRBV7-3 with TRBJ2-3; possibly TRBD2 for D (6 bases). V dropped 4 bases and J dropped 6 bases, with 17 bases sitting between them. There are 15 residues in the CDR3. Germline CDR1 SGHTA, CDR2 FQGTGA. CDR3 nucleotide sequence: TGTGCCAGCAGCTCAAACGGGGCAAGCGGGGATACGCAGTATTTT. This sequence encodes CASSSNGASGDTQYF.

This clone was recorded at least ten times. The chain uses TRBV10-3 and TRBJ2-7; 8 bases are a match to TRBD1. CDR1 ENHRY and CDR2 SYGVKD come from the germline V gene. The CDR3 spans 15 residues. The V segment lost 10 bases and the J segment 4 bases; nucleotides outside the gene matches: 15. CDR3 residues: CASSPGQGPQYEQYF. The CDR3 nucleotides are TGTGCCAGCAGCCCTGGACAGGGACCTCAATACGAGCAGTACTTC.

The chain links TRBV5-1 to TRBJ1-3, with TRBD1 matching 7 bases. The CDR3 is made up of 13 amino acids. Trimming removed 5 bases from V and 2 bases from J; junction bases left unmatched: 1. Germline V gene lookup returns CDR1 SGHRS and CDR2 YFSETQ. The CDR3 coding sequence is TGCGCCAGCAGGACAGGGACTGGAAACACCATATATTTT. This translates into CASRTGTGNTIYF.

V gene TRBV4-2 combines with J gene TRBJ1-1; D remains unclear. CDR3 length equals 14 residues. Between the trimmed V and J ends, which lost 4 bases and 3 bases, there was a span of 12 bases. Per the germline V gene, CDR1 is LGHNA and CDR2 is YNFKEQ. The DNA for the CDR3 is TGTGCCAGCAGCCGGAATCAGTGGGACACTGAAGCTTTCTTT. Residues: CASSRNQWDTEAFF.

The chain joins TRBV9 to TRBJ2-1; no clear D gene. The V gene's germline CDR1 is SGDLS and CDR2 YYNGEE. Trimming took 0 bases from V and 7 from J, leaving 11 bases between them. There are 14 residues in the CDR3. In DNA form, the CDR3 reads TGTGCCAGCAGCGTAGCGTCTTCCGGAAATGAGCAGTTCTTC. Its translation: CASSVASSGNEQFF.

The chain carries TRBV27 and TRBJ2-1; 9 positions match TRBD2. Germline loops: CDR1 MNHEY, CDR2 SMNVEV (reference sequence). The V segment lost 3 bases and the J segment 4 bases; nucleotides outside the gene matches: 4. The CDR3 is made up of 15 amino acids. This CDR3 reads CASSFWTSAYNEQFF. Here the CDR3 DNA reads TGTGCCAGCAGTTTCTGGACTAGCGCTTACAATGAGCAGTTCTTC.

CDR3 residues: CASSLETGANYGYTF. The CDR3 DNA sequence: TGTGCCAGCAGTCTCGAGACTGGAGCTAACTATGGCTACACCTTC. V is TRBV28 and J is TRBJ1-2; D not certain. The CDR3 runs 15 residues. From germline, CDR1 is MDHEN and CDR2 SYDVKM. V lost 5 bases and J lost 0, with 13 bases in between.

This clone showed up just once. This sequence joins TRBV30 and TRBJ1-5; perhaps TRBD1 as D (6 bases). Trimming cost V 3 bases and J 4 bases, with 16 bases left between them. This CDR3 region has 15 residues. CDR1 GTSNPN and CDR2 SVGIG come from the germline V gene (reference sequence). The CDR3 DNA reads as TGTGCCTGGAGCACTCGGGGGCGAGGGAATCAGCCCCAGCATTTT. Encoded protein: CAWSTRGRGNQPQHF.

As for this clone: Other nucleotide sequences in the sample specify the same CDR3. This chain connects TRBV2 to TRBJ1-1; D not certain. Trimming shortened V by 4 bases and J by 1 base, and 7 bases separated the two germline ends. The CDR3 extends over 13 amino acids. Germline values: CDR1 SNHLY, CDR2 FYNNEI. As DNA, the CDR3 is TGTGCCAGCAGTGTAGACGCGAACACTGAAGCTTTCTTT. Translation gives CASSVDANTEAFF.

This clone was detected many times. This chain connects TRBV5-4 to TRBJ1-1; 8 bases fit TRBD1. The germline gives CDR1 SGHNT, CDR2 YYREEE (reference sequence). This CDR3 is built from 14 residues. The V segment lost 1 base and the J segment 1 base; nucleotides outside the gene matches: 0. CDR3 coding DNA: TGTGCCAGCAGCTTGACAGGGGGGAACACTGAAGCTTTCTTT. Residues: CASSLTGGNTEAFF.

The CDR3 loop reads CASTPSRGVAFF. CDR3 coding DNA: TGTGCCAGCACCCCCAGTAGGGGTGTAGCTTTCTTT. V usage is TRBV27 and J usage is TRBJ1-1; tentative D call: TRBD1 (5 bases). The V end was cut by 7 bases, the J end by 10 bases, with 16 bases between. CDR1 is MNHEY and CDR2 is SMNVEV in the germline V gene (reference sequence). The CDR3 is 12 residues long.

The V and J genes are TRBV18 and TRBJ2-2; the match to TRBD1 covers 7 bases. Germline V gives CDR1 KGHSH, CDR2 LQKENI. This CDR3 region has 16 residues. The V segment lost 3 bases and the J segment 1 base; nucleotides outside the gene matches: 5. The CDR3 region is CASSPLGQQNTGELFF. As DNA, the CDR3 is TGTGCCAGCTCACCTTTGGGACAGCAGAACACCGGGGAGCTGTTTTTT.

The rearrangement links TRBV5-4 to TRBJ2-6, with 11 nucleotides matching TRBD2. Germline loops: CDR1 SGHNT, CDR2 YYREEE (reference sequence). V trimming: 3 bases; J trimming: 0 bases; junction bases outside the gene matches: 2. The CDR3 covers 17 residues. As DNA, the CDR3 is TGTGCCAGCAGCTCGGGACTAGCGGTCTCTGGGGCCAACGTCCTGACTTTC. Its protein is CASSSGLAVSGANVLTF.

The chain carries TRBV6-1 and TRBJ1-2, with D unresolved. Germline values: CDR1 MNHNS, CDR2 SASEGT. The V end was cut by 2 bases, the J end by 4 bases, with 14 bases between. CDR3 length equals 15 residues. The CDR3 nucleotides are TGTGCCAGCAGTGAAAGGAGGGTTCTCGGCTATGGCTACACCTTC. Its translation is CASSERRVLGYGYTF.

V is TRBV7-2 and J is TRBJ1-2, with D possibly being TRBD1 (6 bases). Germline V CDR1 and CDR2: SGHTA, FQGNSA. V was trimmed by 2 bases and J by 4 bases, leaving 11 bases between them. The length of the CDR3 is 14 residues. CDR3 region: CASSLPPRGYGYTF. In DNA form, the CDR3 reads TGTGCCAGCAGCTTACCGCCCAGGGGCTATGGCTACACCTTC.

This chain links TRBV7-9 with TRBJ1-4; D possibly corresponds to TRBD1 (5 bases). The germline V gene encodes CDR1 SEHNR and CDR2 FQNEAQ (reference sequence). CDR3 length: 18 residues. The V gene lost 3 bases and the J gene lost 0 bases, with 17 bases spanning the gap. DNA for the CDR3: TGTGCCAGCAGCTTGGGGACGGGGCGCAAAGCAACTAATGAAAAACTGTTTTTT. Protein product: CASSLGTGRKATNEKLFF.

The chain carries TRBV5-1 and TRBJ1-2; TRBD1 might be the D (5 bases). Trimming took 7 bases from V and 7 from J, leaving 23 bases between them. Per the germline V gene, CDR1 is SGHRS and CDR2 is YFSETQ. The CDR3 totals 15 residues. CDR3 sequence reads: CASQGYQNNMAGYTF. The DNA of the CDR3 is TGCGCCAGCCAGGGATACCAAAATAATATGGCTGGCTACACCTTC.

The V gene is TRBV30, the J gene TRBJ1-1; no reliable D call. Trimming took off 0 bases at V and 6 bases at J, with 14 bases between the two ends. The CDR3 loop spans 14 amino acids. From germline, CDR1 is GTSNPN and CDR2 SVGIG (reference sequence). The CDR3 sequence: CAWSVLWGISEAFF. The CDR3 coding sequence is TGTGCCTGGAGTGTACTATGGGGTATTTCTGAAGCTTTCTTT.

The chain combines TRBV6-6 with TRBJ1-4, with TRBD1 identical over 8 bases. V lost 6 bases to trimming and J lost 7 bases; unmatched junction nucleotides: 10. Germline V gene lookup returns CDR1 MNHNY and CDR2 SVGAGI (reference sequence). The CDR3 sequence is 15 residues long. CDR3 region: CASRPDRGKSEKLFF. The CDR3 DNA is TGTGCCAGCAGACCCGACAGGGGAAAGAGTGAAAAACTGTTTTTT.

The gene calls are TRBV5-1 and TRBJ1-5; D call uncertain. Trimming shortened V by 0 bases and J by 0 bases, and 10 bases separated the two germline ends. The germline CDR1 and CDR2 sequences are SGHRS and YFSETQ. This CDR3 is built from 16 residues. CDR3 sequence reads: CASSLDGSGSNQPQHF. CDR3 nucleotides: TGCGCCAGCAGCTTGGATGGCTCGGGTAGCAATCAGCCCCAGCATTTT.

The chain has TRBV7-8 and TRBJ2-7; TRBD2 matches 9 bases. The CDR3 is made up of 15 amino acids. V gave up 6 bases and J gave up 6 bases; unmatched junction bases: 12. Germline V CDR1 and CDR2: SGHVS, FQNEAQ. Here the CDR3 reads CASSHGASGGREQYF. The CDR3 DNA sequence: TGTGCCAGCAGTCACGGGGCCAGCGGGGGGCGCGAGCAGTACTTC.